What follows is one T cell receptor (beta chain) and its context. This sample was taken from a study of control samples from healthy donors and cancer patients. Produced via immunoSEQ multiplex PCR; TCRdb's table is partial and in-frame only. The sample shows 110,000 or so clones, around 87% of them seen only once. This CDR3 has 13 amino acids. Germline V gene data show CDR1 as MGHDK and CDR2 as SYGVNS. V gave up 6 bases and J gave up 0 bases, with 5 bases separating them. This chain uses TRBV25-1 with TRBJ1-4; D unresolved. Specimen: blood. The source is a man aged 25-40 years in good health. The CDR3: CASRATTNEKLFF. CDR3 nucleotide sequence: TGTGCCAGCAGGGCCACAACTAATGAAAAACTGTTTTTT.